The source of this T cell receptor beta chain is a study of blood T cell repertoires in COVID-19. Across the whole study: Sources were T cells, B-cell-depleted T cells, or PBMCs; the material itself was cDNA or gDNA.

Trimming left V 8 bases short and J 8 bases short, with 15 bases between. Germline V gives CDR1 SQVTM, CDR2 ANQGSEA. This CDR3 is 11 amino acids long. Authors' processing steps: Nucleated cell counts were estimated from reference gene primer amplification. Some clones are missing from TCRdb's copy, which holds only in-frame ones; the method was immunoSEQ multiplex PCR. V, J and clone size reflect that table, while D and trimming were determined from the DNA. This table holds under 250,000 clones, under 90% found once. This clone has only one observation. Study members were between roughly 18 and 90 years old and lived in 25 or so US regions. Membership in each cohort depended on participant-reported clinical history.

The specimen sequenced was PBMCs or T cells enriched from blood (not recorded which). This chain connects TRBV29-1 to TRBJ1-1; D gene ambiguous. This TCR was sampled from a woman in her sixties who had recovered from COVID-19. The DNA for the CDR3 is TGCAGCCCGATGGACGGAGGCGAAGCTTTCTTT. Amino acid sequence: CSPMDGGEAFF.